This TCR beta chain was obtained from a study of blood T cells in healthy people across ages. Study in general: T cells yielded about one barcoded beta molecule per two cells through template switching.

This CDR3 has 15 residues. CDR1 and CDR2 from the germline V gene are SGHDT and YYEEEE. V lost 1 base, J lost 7 bases, and 8 bases stayed unmatched. Whole-study findings and limits: PBMCs went unsorted, and a conclusive naive versus antigen-experienced comparison was therefore prevented.

Concerning this clonotype: What it recognizes is unknown.

Combining a sample-barcoded 5' primer with a J-beta primer mix, a second PCR ran for roughly 7 to 11 cycles. TCRdb recomputed calls from the 5' RACE reads with MiXCR, one row per CDR3 protein. The sample holds 800,000 to 1,000,000 distinct CDR3 sequences; roughly 52% are singletons and the top ten take over 10%. The genes are TRBV5-6 and TRBJ1-5; 7 bases map to TRBD1. Specimen: blood. The origin of this receptor is a man aged 25-45 years in good health. The CDR3 here is CASSLFDRDNQPQHF. CDR3 nucleotides: TGTGCCAGCAGCTTGTTCGACAGGGATAACCAGCCCCAGCATTTT.